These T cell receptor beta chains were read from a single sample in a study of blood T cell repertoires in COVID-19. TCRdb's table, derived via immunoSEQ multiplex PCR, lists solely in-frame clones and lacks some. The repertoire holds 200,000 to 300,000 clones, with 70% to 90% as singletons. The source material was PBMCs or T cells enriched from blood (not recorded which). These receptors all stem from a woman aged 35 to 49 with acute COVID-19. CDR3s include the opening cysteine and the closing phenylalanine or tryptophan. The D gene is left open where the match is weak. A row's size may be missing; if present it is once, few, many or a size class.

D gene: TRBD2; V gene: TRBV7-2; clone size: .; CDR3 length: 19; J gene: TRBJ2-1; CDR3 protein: CASSGSGLAGGRLGNEQFF; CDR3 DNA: TGTGCCAGCAGCGGTAGCGGACTAGCGGGGGGGCGTTTAGGGAATGAGCAGTTCTTC
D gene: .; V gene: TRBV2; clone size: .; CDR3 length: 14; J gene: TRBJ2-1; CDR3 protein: CASSRDLTYNEQFF; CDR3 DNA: TGTGCCAGCAGCCGGGACTTAACTTACAATGAGCAGTTCTTC
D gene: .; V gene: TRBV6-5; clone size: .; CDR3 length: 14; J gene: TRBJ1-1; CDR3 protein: CASSRLLRDTEAFF; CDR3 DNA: TGTGCCAGCAGCCGGCTCCTACGGGACACTGAAGCTTTCTTT
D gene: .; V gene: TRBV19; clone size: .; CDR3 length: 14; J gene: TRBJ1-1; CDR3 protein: CATRGGLGDTEAFF; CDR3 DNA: TGTGCCACCCGGGGGGGACTTGGGGACACTGAAGCTTTCTTT
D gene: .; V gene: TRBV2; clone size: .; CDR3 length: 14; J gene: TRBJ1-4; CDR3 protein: CASSGQLLNEKLFF; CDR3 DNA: TGTGCCAGCAGCGGACAGCTACTCAATGAAAAACTGTTTTTT
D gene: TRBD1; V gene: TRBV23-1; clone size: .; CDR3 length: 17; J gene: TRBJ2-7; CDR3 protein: CASSQSEGKTGLVEQYF; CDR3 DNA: TGCGCCAGCAGTCAATCGGAAGGTAAGACAGGGCTTGTCGAGCAGTACTTC
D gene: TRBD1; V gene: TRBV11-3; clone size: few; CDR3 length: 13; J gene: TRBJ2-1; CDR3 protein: CASSNNRGHEQFF; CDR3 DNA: TGTGCCAGCAGCAACAACAGGGGGCATGAGCAGTTCTTC
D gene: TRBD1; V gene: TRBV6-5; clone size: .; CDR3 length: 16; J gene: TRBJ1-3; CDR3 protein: CASSYVRQGGGNTIYF; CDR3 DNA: TGTGCCAGCAGTTACGTCCGACAGGGCGGCGGAAACACCATATATTTT
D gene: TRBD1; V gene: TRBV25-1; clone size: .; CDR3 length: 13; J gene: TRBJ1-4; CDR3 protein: CASSESGGEKLFF; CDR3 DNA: TGTGCCAGCAGTGAATCAGGGGGTGAAAAACTGTTTTTT
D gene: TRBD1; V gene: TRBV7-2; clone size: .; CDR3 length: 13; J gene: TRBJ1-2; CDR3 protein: CASSYPGQGYYTF; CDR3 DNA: TGTGCCAGCAGCTACCCGGGACAGGGATACTACACCTTC
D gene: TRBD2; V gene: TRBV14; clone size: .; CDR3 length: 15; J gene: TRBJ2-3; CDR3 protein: CASSQGAGSTDTQYF; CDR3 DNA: TGTGCCAGCAGCCAAGGAGCGGGGAGCACAGATACGCAGTATTTT
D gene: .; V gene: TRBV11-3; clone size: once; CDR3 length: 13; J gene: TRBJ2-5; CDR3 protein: CASSFFATSPQYF; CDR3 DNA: TGTGCCAGCAGCTTTTTCGCGACTAGTCCCCAGTACTTC
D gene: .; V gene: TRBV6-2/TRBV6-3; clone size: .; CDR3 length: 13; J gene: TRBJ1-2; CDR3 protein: CASSYLQDRPSPF; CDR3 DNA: TGTGCCAGCAGTTACCTCCAAGACAGGCCCAGTCCCTTC
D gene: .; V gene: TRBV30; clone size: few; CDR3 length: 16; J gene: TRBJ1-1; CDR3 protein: CAWSVATGDMNTEAFF; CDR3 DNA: TGTGCCTGGAGTGTAGCGACAGGAGATATGAACACTGAAGCTTTCTTT
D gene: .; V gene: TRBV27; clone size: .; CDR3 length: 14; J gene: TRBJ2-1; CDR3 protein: CATSPTEVVNEQFF; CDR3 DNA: TGTGCCACATCCCCTACTGAAGTCGTTAATGAGCAGTTCTTC
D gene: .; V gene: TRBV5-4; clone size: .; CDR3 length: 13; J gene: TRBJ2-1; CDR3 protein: CASSLGQYNEQFF; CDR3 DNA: TGTGCCAGCAGCTTGGGACAATACAATGAGCAGTTCTTC
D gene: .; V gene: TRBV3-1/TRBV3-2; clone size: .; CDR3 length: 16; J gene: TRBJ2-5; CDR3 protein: CASSLWKGSLSETQYF; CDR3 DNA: TGTGCCAGCAGCCTCTGGAAGGGGTCCTTATCCGAGACCCAGTACTTC
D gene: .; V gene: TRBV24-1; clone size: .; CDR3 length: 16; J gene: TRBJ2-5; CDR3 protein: CATSGLQQGPPETQYF; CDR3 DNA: TGTGCCACCAGTGGTTTACAGCAGGGGCCCCCAGAGACCCAGTACTTC
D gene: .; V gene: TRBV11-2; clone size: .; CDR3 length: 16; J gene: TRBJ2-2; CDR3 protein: CASSSLGSSNTGELFF; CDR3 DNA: TGTGCCAGCAGCTCACTGGGCAGTTCGAACACCGGGGAGCTGTTTTTT
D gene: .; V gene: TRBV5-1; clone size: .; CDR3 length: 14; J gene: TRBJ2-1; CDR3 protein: CASSLTAGSNEQFF; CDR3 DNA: TGCGCCAGCAGCTTGACTGCGGGGTCCAATGAGCAGTTCTTC
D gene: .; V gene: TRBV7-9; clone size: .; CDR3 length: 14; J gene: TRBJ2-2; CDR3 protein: CASSLGRMTGELFF; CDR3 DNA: TGTGCCAGCAGCTTAGGCAGAATGACCGGGGAGCTGTTTTTT
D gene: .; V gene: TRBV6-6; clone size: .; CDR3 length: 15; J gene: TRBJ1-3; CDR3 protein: CASSYVGRGGNTIYF; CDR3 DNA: TGTGCCAGCAGCTATGTTGGCAGAGGGGGAAACACCATATATTTT
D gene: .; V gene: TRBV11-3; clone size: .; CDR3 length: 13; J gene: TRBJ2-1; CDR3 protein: CASSFGLVNEQFF; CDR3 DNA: TGTGCCAGCAGCTTCGGTTTAGTGAATGAGCAGTTCTTC
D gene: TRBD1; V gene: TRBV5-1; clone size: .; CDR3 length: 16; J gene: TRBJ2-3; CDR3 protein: CASSLLTGASTDTQYF; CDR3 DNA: TGCGCCAGCAGCTTACTCACAGGGGCTAGCACAGATACGCAGTATTTT
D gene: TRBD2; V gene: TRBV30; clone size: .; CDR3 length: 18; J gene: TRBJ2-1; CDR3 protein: CAWSGGTSGPRRVNEQFF; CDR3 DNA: TGTGCCTGGAGCGGTGGGACTAGTGGGCCACGCCGGGTCAATGAGCAGTTCTTC
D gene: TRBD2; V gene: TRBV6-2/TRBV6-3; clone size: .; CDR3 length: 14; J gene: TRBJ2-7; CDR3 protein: CASSYLGLAGEQYF; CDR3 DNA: TGTGCCAGCAGTTACCTAGGACTAGCGGGCGAGCAGTACTTC
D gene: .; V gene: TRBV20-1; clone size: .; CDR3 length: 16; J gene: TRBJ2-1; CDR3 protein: CSASSRIASSYNEQFF; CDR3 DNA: TGCAGTGCTAGTTCTCGGATAGCGAGCTCCTACAATGAGCAGTTCTTC
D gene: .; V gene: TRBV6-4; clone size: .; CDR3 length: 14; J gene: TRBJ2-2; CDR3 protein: CASSPQRRTGELFF; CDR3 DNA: TGTGCCTCCTCCCCCCAGCGGCGCACCGGGGAGCTGTTTTTT
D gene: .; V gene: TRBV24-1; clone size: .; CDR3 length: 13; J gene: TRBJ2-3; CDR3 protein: CATSDPASDTQYF; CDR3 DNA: TGTGCCACCAGTGATCCCGCTAGCGATACGCAGTATTTT
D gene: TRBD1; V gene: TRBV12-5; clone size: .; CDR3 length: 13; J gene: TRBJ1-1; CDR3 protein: CASGNTGGTEAFF; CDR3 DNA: TGTGCTAGTGGGAACACAGGGGGCACTGAAGCTTTCTTT
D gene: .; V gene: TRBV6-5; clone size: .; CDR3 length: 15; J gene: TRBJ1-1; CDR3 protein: CASSYREGTNTEAFF; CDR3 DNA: TGTGCCAGCAGTTACAGGGAGGGTACGAACACTGAAGCTTTCTTT
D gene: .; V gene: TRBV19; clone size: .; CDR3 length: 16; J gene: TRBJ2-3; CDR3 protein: CASSIRPRGRTDTQYF; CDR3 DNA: TGTGCCAGTAGTATCCGTCCGCGGGGTCGCACAGATACGCAGTATTTT
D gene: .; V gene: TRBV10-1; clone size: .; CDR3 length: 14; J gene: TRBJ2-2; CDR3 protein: CASSDLEHTGELFF; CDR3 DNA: TGCGCCAGCAGTGATCTCGAGCACACCGGGGAGCTGTTTTTT
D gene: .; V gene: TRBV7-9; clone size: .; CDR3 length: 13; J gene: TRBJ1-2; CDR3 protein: CASSLNGPYGYTF; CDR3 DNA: TGTGCCAGCAGCTTAAACGGTCCCTATGGCTACACCTTC
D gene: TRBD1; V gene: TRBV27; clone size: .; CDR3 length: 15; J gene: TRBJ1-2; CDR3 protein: CASRPSGTGSGGYTF; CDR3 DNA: TGTGCCAGCAGGCCCTCCGGGACAGGGTCGGGTGGCTACACCTTC